This T cell receptor (beta chain) was retrieved from a study of CD8 T cells in ankylosing spondylitis. Study results and caveats: Ankylosing spondylitis blood seemed to carry a telltale TCR beta motif made of about 8 highly homologous variants. CD8+ disease-linked clones were present at relatively low frequencies in blood. Reportedly, significant enrichment of disease-linked clones occurred in matched ankylosing spondylitis synovial fluid. Earlier work had already found some motif variants in reactive arthritis synovial fluid and blood.

Regarding this clonotype: Antigen: not known.

The TCR beta libraries were generated through quantitative 5'-RACE incorporating molecular barcodes. In TCRdb, the 5' RACE reads were re-called with MiXCR into one record per CDR3 protein. The profile shows around 220,000 distinct CDR3 sequences, around 16% of them singletons. Sequencing was performed on blood, either unsorted or a sorted T cell fraction (not recorded which). The source is a male donor with ankylosing spondylitis.

Here the CDR3 DNA reads TGTGCCAGCAGCTTAGCAGGGCAGAACAATGAGCAGTTCTTC. Residues: CASSLAGQNNEQFF. V and J are TRBV7-9 and TRBJ2-1, with D hard to call. Germline loops: CDR1 SEHNR, CDR2 FQNEAQ (reference sequence). V lost 0 bases, J lost 5 bases, and 8 bases lay in between. The CDR3 is 14 residues long.